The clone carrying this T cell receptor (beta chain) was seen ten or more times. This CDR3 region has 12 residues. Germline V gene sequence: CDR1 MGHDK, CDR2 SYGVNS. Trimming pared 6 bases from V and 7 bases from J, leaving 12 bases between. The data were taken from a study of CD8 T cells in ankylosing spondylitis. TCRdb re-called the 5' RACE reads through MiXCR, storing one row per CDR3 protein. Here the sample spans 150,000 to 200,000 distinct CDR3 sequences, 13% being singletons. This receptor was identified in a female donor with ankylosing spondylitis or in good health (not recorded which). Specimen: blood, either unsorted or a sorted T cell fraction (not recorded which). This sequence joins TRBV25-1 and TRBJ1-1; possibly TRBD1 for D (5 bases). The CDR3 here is CASRGLLGEAFF. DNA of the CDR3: TGTGCCAGCAGGGGGCTATTAGGTGAAGCTTTCTTT.